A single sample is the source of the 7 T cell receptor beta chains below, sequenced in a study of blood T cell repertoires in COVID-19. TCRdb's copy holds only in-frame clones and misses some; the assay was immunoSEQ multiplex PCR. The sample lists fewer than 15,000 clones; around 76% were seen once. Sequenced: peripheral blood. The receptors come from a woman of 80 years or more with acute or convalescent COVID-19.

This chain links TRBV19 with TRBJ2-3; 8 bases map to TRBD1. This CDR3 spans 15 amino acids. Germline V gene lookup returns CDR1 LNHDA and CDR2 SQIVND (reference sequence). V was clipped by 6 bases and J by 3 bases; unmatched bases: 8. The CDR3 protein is CASSAGRGRTDTQYF. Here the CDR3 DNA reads TGTGCCAGTAGCGCTGGCAGGGGGCGAACAGATACGCAGTATTTT.

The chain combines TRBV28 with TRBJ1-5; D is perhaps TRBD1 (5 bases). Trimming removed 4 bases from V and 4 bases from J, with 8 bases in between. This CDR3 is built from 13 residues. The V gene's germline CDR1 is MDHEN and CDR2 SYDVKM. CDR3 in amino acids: CASSSYRNQPQHF. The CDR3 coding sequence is TGTGCCAGCAGTTCCTACAGGAATCAGCCCCAGCATTTT.

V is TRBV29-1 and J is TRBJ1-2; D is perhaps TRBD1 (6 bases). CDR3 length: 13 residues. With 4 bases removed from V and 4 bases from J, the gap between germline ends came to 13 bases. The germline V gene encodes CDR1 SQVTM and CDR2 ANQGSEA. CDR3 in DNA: TGCAGCGTTGTGAACAGGGCTAGCTATGGCTACACCTTC. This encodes CSVVNRASYGYTF.

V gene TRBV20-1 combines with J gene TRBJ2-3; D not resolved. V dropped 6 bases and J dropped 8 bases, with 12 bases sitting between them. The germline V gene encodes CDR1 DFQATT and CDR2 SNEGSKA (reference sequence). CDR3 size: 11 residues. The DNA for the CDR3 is TGCAGTGCATGGTCACGAGGTACGCAGTATTTT. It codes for CSAWSRGTQYF.

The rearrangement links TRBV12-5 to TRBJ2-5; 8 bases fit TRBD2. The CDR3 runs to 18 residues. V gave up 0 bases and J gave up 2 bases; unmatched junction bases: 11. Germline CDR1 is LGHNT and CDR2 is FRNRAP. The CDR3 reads CASGLVPAGAILQETQYF. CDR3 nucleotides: TGTGCTAGTGGTTTGGTACCAGCGGGGGCCATATTGCAAGAGACCCAGTACTTC.

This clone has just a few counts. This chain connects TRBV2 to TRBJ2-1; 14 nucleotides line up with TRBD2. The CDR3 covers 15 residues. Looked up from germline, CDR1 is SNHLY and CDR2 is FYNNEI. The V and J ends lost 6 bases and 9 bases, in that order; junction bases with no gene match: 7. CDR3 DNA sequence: TGTGCCAGCAGCGGAGGGACTAGCGGGGGTGGTGAGCAGTTCTTC. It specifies CASSGGTSGGGEQFF.

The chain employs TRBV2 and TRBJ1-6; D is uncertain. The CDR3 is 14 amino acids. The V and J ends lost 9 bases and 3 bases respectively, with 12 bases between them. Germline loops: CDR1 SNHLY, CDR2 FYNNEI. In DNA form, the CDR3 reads TGTGCCAGTGCCCTACGGGTCTATAATTCACCCCTCCACTTT. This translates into CASALRVYNSPLHF.